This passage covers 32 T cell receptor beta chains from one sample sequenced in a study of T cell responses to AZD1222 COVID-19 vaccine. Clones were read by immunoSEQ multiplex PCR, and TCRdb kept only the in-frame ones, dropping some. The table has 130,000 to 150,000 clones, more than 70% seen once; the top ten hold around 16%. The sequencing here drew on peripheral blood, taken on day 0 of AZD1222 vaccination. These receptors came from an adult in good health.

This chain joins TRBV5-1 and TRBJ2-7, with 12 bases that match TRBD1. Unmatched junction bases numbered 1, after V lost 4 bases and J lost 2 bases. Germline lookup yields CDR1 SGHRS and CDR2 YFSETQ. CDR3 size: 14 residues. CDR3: CASSGTGGAYEQYF. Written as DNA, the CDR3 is TGCGCCAGCAGCGGGACAGGGGGCGCCTACGAGCAGTACTTC.

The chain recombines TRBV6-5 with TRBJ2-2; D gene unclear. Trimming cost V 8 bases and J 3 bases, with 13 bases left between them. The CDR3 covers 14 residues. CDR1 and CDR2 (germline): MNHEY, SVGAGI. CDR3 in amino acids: CASGLPRDTGELFF. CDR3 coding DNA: TGTGCCAGCGGTTTGCCCCGGGACACCGGGGAGCTGTTTTTT.

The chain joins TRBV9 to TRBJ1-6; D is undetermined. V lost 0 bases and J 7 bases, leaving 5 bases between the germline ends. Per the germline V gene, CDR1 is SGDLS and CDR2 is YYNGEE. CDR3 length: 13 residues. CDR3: CASSVVTNSPLHF. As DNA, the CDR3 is TGTGCCAGCAGCGTAGTGACGAATTCACCCCTCCACTTT.

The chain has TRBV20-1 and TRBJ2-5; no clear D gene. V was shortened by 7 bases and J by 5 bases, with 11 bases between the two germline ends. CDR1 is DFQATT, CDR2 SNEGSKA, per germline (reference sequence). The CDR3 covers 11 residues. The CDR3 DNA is TGCAGTGTGGGCAGCGAGGAGACCCAGTACTTC. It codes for CSVGSEETQYF.

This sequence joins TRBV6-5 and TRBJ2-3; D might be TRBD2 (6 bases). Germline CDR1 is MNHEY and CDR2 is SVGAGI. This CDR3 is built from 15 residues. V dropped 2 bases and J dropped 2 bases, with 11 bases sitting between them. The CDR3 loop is CASSYLPLATDTQYF. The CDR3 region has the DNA TGTGCCAGCAGTTACCTCCCACTAGCCACAGATACGCAGTATTTT.

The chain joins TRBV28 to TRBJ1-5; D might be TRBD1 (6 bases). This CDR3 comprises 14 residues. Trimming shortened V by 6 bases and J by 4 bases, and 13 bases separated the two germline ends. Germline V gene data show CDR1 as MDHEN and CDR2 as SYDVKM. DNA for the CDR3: TGTGCCAGCAGCCCCGCGACAGGTAATCAGCCCCAGCATTTT. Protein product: CASSPATGNQPQHF.

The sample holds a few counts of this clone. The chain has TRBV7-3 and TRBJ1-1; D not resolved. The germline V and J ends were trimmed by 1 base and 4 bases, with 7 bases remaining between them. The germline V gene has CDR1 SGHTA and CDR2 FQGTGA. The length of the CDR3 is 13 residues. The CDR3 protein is CASSLNIGTEAFF. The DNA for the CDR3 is TGTGCCAGCAGCTTAAATATCGGCACTGAAGCTTTCTTT.

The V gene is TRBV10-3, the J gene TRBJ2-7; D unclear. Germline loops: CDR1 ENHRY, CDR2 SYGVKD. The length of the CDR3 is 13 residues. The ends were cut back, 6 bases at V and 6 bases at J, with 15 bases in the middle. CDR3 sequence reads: CAISSVLLGEQYF. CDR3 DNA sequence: TGTGCCATCAGCTCGGTTTTGTTGGGCGAGCAGTACTTC.

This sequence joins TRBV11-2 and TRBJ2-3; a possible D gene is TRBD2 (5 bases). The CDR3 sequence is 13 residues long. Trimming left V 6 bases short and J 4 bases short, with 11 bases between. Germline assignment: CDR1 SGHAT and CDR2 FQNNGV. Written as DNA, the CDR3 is TGTGCCAGCAGTCCTCAGAGGGCAGATACGCAGTATTTT. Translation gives CASSPQRADTQYF. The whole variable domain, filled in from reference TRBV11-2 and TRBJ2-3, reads EAGVAQSPRYKIIEKRQSVAFWCNPISGHATLYWYQQILGQGPKLLIQFQNNGVVDDSQLPKDRFSAERLKGVDSTLKIQPAKLEDSAVYLCASSPQRADTQYFGPGTRLTVL.

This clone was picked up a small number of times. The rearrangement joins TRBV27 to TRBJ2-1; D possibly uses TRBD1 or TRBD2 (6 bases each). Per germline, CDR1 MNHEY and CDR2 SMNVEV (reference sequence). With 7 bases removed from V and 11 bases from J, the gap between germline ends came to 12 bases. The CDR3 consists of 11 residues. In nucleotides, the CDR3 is TGTGCCAGCACTACCGGGGGCAAGCAGTTCTTC. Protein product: CASTTGGKQFF.

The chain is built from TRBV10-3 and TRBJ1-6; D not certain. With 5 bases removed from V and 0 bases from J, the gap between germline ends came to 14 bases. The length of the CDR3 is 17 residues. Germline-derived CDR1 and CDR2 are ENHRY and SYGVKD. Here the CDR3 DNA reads TGTGCCATCAGTAACTCAGGCGCGAGCTCCTATAATTCACCCCTCCACTTT. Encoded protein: CAISNSGASSYNSPLHF.

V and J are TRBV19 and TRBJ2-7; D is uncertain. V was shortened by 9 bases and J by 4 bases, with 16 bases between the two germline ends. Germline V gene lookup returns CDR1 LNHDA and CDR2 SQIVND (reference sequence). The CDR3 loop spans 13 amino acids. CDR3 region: CASNQGKLYEQYF. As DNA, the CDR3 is TGTGCCAGCAACCAAGGGAAACTTTACGAGCAGTACTTC.

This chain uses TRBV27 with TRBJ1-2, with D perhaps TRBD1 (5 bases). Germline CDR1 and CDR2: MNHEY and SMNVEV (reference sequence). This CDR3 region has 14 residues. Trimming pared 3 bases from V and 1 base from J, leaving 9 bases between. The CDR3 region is CASSFDRYNYGYTF. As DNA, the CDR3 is TGTGCCAGCAGTTTCGACAGATATAACTATGGCTACACCTTC.

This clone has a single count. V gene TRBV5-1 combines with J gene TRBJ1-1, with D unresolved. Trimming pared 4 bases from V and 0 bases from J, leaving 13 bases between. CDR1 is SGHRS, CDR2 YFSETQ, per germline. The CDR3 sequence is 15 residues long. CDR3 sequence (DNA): TGCGCCAGCAGCCCCCGGACGGGGATGAACACTGAAGCTTTCTTT. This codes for CASSPRTGMNTEAFF.

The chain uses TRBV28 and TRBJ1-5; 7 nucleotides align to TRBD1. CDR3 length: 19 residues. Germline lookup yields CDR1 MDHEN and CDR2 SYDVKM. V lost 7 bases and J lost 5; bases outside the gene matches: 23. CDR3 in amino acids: CASTPSNGMGTVFDQPQHF. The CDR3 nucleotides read TGTGCCAGCACACCATCCAACGGTATGGGGACAGTTTTTGATCAGCCCCAGCATTTT.

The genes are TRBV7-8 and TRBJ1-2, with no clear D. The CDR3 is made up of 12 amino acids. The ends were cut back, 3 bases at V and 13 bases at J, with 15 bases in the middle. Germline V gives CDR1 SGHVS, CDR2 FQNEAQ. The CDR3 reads CASSFLTGEATF. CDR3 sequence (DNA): TGTGCCAGCAGCTTTTTGACCGGAGAGGCCACCTTC.

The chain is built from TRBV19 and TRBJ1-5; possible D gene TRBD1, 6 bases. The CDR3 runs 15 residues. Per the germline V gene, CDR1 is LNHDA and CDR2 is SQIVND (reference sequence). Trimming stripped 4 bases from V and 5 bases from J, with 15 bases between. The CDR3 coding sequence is TGTGCCAGTAGTAAGGGCCGGGGGGCCGATCAGCCCCAGCATTTT. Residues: CASSKGRGADQPQHF.

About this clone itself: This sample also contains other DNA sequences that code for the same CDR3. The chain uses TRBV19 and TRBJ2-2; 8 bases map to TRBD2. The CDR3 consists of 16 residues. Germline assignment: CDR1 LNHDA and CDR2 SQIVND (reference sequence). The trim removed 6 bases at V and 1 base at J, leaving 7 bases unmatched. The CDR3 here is CASRAGGRRNTGELFF. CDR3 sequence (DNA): TGTGCCAGTAGGGCGGGAGGCAGGAGGAACACCGGGGAGCTGTTTTTT.

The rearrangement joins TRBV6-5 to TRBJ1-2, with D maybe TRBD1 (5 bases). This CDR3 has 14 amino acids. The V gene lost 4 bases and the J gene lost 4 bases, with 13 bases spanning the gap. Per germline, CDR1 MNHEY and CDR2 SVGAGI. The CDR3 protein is CASSFTGTSYGYTF. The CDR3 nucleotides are TGTGCCAGCAGTTTTACCGGGACCAGCTATGGCTACACCTTC.

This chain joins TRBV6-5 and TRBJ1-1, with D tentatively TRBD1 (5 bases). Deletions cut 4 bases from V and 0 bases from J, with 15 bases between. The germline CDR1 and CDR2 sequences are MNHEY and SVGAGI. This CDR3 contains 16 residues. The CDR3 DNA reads TGTGCCAGCAGTTCTCCAGGGTCCCCTATGAACACTGAAGCTTTCTTT. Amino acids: CASSSPGSPMNTEAFF.

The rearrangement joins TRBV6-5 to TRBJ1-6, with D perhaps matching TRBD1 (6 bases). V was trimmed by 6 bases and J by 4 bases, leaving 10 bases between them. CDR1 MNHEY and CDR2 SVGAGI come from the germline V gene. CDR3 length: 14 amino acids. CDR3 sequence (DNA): TGTGCCAGCAGAGACAGGAATTATAATTCACCCCTCCACTTT. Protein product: CASRDRNYNSPLHF.

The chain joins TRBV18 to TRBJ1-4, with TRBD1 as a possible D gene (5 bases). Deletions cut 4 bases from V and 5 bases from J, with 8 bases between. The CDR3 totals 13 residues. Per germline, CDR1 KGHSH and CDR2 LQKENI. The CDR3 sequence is CASSRTLNEKLFF. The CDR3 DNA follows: TGTGCCAGCTCACGGACACTGAATGAAAAACTGTTTTTT.

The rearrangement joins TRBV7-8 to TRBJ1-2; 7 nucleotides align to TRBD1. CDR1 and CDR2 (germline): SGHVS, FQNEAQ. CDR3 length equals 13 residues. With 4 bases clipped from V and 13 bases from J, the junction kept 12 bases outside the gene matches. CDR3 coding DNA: TGTGCCAGCAGCTCCCAAACAGGGGTGGCTCCCACCTTC. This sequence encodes CASSSQTGVAPTF.

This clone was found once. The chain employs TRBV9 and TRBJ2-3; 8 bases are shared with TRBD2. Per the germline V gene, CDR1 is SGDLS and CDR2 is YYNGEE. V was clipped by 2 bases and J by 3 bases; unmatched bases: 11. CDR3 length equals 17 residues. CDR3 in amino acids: CASSVKSSSGGTDTQYF. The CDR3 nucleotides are TGTGCCAGCAGCGTTAAATCATCAAGCGGGGGTACAGATACGCAGTATTTT.

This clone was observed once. CDR3 residues: CASLDSRGNTEAFF. CDR3 nucleotide sequence: TGTGCCAGCCTCGACTCGAGAGGGAACACTGAAGCTTTCTTT. This chain joins TRBV27 and TRBJ1-1; D is ambiguous. Germline lookup yields CDR1 MNHEY and CDR2 SMNVEV (reference sequence). Trimming took 8 bases from V and 1 from J, leaving 14 bases between them. The CDR3 has 14 residues.

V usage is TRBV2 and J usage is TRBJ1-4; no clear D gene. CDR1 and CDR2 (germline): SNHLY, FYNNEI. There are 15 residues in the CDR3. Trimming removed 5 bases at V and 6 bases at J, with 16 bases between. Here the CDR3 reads CASSLTPLAHEKLFF. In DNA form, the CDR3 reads TGTGCCAGCAGTCTGACTCCCCTCGCCCATGAAAAACTGTTTTTT. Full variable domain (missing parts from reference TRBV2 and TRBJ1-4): EPEVTQTPSHQVTQMGQEVILRCVPISNHLYFYWYRQILGQKVEFLVSFYNNEISEKSEIFDDQFSVERPDGSNFTLKIRSTKLEDSAMYFCASSLTPLAHEKLFFGSGTQLSVL.

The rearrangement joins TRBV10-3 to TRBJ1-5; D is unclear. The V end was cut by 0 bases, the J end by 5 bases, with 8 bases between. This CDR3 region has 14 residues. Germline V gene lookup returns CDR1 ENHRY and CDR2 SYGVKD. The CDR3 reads CAISESGSDQPQHF. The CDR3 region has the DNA TGTGCCATCAGTGAGTCGGGGAGCGATCAGCCCCAGCATTTT.

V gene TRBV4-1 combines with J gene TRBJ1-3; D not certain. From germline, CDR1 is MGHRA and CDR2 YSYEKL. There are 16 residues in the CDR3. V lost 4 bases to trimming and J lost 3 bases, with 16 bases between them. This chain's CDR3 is CASSPFDARRGNTIYF. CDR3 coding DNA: TGCGCCAGCAGCCCTTTTGATGCCCGACGTGGAAACACCATATATTTT.

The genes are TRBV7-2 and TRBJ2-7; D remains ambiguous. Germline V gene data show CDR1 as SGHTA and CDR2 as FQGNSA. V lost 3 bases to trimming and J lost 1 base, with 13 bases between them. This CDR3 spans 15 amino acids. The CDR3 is CASSFQRSRSYEQYF. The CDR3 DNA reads TGTGCCAGCAGCTTTCAACGGAGTCGGTCCTACGAGCAGTACTTC.

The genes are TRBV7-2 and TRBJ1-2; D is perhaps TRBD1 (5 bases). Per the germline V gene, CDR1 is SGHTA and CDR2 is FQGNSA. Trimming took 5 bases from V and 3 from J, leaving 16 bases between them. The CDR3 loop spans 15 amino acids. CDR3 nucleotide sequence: TGTGCCAGCAGCCTTTCAGGTCCACAGGACTATGGCTACACCTTC. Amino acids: CASSLSGPQDYGYTF.

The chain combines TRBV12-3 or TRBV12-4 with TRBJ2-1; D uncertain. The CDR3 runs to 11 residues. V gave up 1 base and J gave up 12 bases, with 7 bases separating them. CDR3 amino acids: CASSLGVGQFF. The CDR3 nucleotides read TGTGCCAGCAGTTTAGGGGTTGGGCAGTTCTTC.

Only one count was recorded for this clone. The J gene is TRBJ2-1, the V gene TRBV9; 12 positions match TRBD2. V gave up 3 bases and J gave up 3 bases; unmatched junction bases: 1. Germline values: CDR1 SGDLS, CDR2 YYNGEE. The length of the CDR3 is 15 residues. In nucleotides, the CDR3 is TGTGCCAGCAGCGGACTAGCGGGGGACTACAATGAGCAGTTCTTC. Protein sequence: CASSGLAGDYNEQFF.